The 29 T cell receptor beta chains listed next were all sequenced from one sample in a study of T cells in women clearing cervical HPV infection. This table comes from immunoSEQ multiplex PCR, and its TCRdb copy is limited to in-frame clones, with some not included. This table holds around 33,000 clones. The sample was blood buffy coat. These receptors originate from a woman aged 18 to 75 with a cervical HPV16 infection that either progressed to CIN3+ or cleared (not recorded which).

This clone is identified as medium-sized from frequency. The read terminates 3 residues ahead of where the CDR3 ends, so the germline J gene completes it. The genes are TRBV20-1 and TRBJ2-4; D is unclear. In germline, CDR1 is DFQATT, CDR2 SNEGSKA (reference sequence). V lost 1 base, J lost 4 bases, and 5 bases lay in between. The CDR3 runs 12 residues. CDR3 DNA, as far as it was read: TGCAGTGCTAGAGGCAGAAAAAACATT. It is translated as CSARGRKNI. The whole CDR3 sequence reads CSARGRKNIQYF.

CDR3 protein: CSAHSASTSGSTDTQYF. CDR3 DNA, as far as it was read: TGCAGTGCTCACTCAGCCTCCACTAGCGGGAGCACAGATACG. This chain joins TRBV20-1 and TRBJ2-3, with 9 nucleotides matching TRBD2. The CDR3 is cut off 3 residues early in the read; its end comes from the germline J gene. The CDR3 extends over 17 amino acids. Trimming removed 5 bases from V and 0 bases from J; junction bases left unmatched: 12. CDR1 is DFQATT and CDR2 is SNEGSKA in the germline V gene (reference sequence).

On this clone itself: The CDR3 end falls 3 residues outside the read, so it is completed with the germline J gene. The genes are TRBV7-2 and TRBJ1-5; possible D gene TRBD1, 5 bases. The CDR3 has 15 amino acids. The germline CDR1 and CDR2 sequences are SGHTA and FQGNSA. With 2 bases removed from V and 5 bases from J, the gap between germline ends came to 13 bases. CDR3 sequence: CASSLRSGRDQPQHF. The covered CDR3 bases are TGTGCCAGCAGCTTAAGATCAGGGAGGGATCAGCCC.

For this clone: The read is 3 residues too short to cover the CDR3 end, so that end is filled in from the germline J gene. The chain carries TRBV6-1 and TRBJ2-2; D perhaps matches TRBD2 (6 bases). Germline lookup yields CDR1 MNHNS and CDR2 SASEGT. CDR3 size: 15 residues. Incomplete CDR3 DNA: TGTGCCAGCAGTGAACTTCGGGGGAATAATTCACCG. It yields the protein CASSELRGNNSP. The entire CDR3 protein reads CASSELRGNNSPLFF.

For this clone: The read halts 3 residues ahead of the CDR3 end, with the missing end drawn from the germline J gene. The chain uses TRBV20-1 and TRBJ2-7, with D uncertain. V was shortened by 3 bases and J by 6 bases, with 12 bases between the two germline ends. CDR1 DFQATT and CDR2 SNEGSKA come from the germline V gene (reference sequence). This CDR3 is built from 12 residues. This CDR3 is CSASPGSREQYF. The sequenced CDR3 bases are TGCAGTGCTAGCCCAGGATCACGCGAG.

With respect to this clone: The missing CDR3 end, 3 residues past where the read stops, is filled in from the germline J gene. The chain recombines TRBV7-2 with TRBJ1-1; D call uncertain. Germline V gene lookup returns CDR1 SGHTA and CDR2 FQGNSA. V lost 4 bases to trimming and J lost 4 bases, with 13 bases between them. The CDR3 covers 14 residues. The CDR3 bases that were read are TGTGCCAGCAGCTCCCTGGCGGGAGGCACTGAA. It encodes CASSSLAGGTE. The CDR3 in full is CASSSLAGGTEAFF.

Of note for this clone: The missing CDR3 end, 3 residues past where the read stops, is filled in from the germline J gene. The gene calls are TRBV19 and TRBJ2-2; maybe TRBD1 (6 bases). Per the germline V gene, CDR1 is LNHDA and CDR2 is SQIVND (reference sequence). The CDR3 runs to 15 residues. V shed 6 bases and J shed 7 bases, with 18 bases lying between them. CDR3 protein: CASRQGPVVGGELFF. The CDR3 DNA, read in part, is TGTGCCAGTAGACAGGGTCCTGTTGTTGGCGGGGAG.

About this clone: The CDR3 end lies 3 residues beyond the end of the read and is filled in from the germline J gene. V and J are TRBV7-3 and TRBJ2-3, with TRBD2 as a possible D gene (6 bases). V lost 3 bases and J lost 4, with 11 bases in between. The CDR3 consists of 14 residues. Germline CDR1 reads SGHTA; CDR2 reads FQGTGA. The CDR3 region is CASSFGGGADTQYF. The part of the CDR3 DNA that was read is TGTGCCAGCAGCTTCGGAGGAGGGGCAGATACG. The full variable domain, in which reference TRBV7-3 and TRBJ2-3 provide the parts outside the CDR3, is GAGVSQTPSNKVTEKGKYVELRCDPISGHTALYWYRQSLGQGPEFLIYFQGTGAADDSGLPNDRFFAVRPEGSVSTLKIQRTERGDSAVYLCASSFGGGADTQYFGPGTRLTVL.

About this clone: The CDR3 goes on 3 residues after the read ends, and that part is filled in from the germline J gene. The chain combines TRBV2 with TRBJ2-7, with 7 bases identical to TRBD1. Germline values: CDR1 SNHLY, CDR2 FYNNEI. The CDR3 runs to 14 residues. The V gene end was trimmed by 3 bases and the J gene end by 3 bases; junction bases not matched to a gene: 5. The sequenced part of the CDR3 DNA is TGTGCCAGCAGTGATTTCACAGGGGTCTACGAG. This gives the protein CASSDFTGVYE. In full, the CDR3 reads CASSDFTGVYEQYF.

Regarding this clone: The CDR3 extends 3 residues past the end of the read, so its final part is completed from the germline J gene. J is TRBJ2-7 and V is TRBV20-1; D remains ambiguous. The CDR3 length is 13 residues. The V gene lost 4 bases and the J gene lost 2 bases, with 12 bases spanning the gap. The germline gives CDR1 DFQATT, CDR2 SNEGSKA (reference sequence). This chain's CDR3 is CSAISVDTYEQYF. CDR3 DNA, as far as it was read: TGCAGTGCTATCTCGGTTGACACCTACGAG.

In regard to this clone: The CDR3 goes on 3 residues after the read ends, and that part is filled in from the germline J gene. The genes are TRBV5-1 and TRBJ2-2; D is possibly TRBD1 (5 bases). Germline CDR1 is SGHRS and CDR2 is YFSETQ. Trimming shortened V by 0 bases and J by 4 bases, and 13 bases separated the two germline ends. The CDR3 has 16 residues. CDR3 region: CASSLGGLGITGELFF. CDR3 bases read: TGCGCCAGCAGCTTGGGGGGCTTGGGAATCACCGGGGAG.

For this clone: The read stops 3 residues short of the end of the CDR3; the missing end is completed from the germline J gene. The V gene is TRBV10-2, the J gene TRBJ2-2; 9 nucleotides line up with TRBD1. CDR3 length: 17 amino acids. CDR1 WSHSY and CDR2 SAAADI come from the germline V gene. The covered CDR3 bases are TGCGCCGCGAATACCCTGGGACAGGGATCCGGGGCCAACGTG. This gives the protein CAANTLGQGSGANV. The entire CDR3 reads CAANTLGQGSGANVLFF.

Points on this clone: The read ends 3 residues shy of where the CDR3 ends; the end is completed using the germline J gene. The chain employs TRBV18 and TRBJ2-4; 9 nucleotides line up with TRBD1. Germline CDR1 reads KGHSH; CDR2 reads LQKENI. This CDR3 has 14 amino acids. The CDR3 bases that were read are TGTGCCAGCTCACCTGGGACAGGGCGGTATGGT. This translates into CASSPGTGRYG. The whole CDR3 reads CASSPGTGRYGQYF.

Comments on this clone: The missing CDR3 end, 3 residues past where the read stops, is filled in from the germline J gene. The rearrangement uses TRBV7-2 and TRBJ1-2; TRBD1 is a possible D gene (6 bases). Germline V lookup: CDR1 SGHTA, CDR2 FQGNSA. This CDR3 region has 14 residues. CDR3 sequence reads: CASSFIAGAYDYTF. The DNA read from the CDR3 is TGTGCCAGCAGCTTTATAGCGGGGGCCTACGAC.

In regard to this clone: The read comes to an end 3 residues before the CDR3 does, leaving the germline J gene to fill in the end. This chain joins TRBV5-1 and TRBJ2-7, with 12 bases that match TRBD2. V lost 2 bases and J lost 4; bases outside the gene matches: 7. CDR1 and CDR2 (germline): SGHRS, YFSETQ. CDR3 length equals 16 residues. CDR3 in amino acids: CASSLELAGGLYEQYF. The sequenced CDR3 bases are TGCGCCAGCAGCTTAGAACTAGCGGGAGGACTATACGAG.

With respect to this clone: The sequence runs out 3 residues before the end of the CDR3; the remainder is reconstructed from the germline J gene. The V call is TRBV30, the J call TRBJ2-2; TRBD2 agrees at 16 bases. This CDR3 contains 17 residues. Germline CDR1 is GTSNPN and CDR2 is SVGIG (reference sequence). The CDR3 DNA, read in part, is TGTTTCTGGAGGGGACTAGCGGGAGGGCCACGAACCGGGGAG. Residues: CFWRGLAGGPRTGE. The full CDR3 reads CFWRGLAGGPRTGELFF.

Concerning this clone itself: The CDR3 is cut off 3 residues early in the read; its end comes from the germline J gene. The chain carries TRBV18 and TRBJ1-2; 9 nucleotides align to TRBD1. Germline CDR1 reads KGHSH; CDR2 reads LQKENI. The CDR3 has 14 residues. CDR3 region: CASSPSGQGLGYTF. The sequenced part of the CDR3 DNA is TGTGCCAGCTCACCATCCGGACAGGGGTTAGGC.

The CDR3: CASSSDSHKMYGYTF. The covered CDR3 bases are TGTGCCAGCAGTTCGGACAGCCACAAGATGTATGGC. The chain couples TRBV6-4 to TRBJ1-2; a possible D gene is TRBD1 (6 bases). The DNA ends 3 residues before the CDR3 does, and the rest of the CDR3 is filled in from the germline J gene. Per the germline V gene, CDR1 is MRHNA and CDR2 is SNTAGT. The V and J ends lost 5 bases and 5 bases respectively, with 18 bases between them. There are 15 residues in the CDR3.

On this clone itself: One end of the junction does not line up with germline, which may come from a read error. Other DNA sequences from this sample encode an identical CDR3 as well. The chain's CDR3 is CASSLGGGSGNTIYF. The sequenced part of the CDR3 DNA is TGCGCCAGCAGCTTGGGGGGGGGCTCTGGAAACACG. The chain employs TRBV5-1 and TRBJ1-3, with TRBD1 as a possible D gene (6 bases). The read falls 3 residues short of the CDR3 end, and the missing part is taken from the germline J gene. The germline V gene has CDR1 SGHRS and CDR2 YFSETQ. The CDR3 sequence is 15 residues long.

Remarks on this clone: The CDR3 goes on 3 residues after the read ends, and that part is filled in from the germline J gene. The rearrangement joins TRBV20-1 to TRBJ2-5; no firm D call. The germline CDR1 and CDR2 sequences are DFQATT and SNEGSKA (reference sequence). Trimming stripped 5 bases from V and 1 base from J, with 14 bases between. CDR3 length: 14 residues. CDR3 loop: CSALNRVLQETQYF. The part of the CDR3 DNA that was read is TGCAGTGCTTTAAACCGGGTCCTCCAAGAGACC.

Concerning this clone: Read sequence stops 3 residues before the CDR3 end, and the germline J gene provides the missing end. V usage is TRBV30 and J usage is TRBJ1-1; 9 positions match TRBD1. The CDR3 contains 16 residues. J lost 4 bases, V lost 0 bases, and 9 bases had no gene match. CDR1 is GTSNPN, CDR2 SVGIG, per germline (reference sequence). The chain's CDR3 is CAWSVGHRGLLTEAFF. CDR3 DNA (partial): TGTGCCTGGAGTGTAGGGCACAGGGGGCTTCTCACTGAA.

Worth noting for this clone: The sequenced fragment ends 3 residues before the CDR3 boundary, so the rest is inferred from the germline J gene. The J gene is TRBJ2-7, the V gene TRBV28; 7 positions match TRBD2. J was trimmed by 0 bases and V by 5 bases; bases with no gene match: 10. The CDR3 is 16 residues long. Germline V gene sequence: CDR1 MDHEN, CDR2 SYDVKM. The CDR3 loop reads CASSPSGRAVSYEQYF. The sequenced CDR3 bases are TGTGCCAGCAGTCCCTCAGGGAGGGCTGTCTCCTACGAG.

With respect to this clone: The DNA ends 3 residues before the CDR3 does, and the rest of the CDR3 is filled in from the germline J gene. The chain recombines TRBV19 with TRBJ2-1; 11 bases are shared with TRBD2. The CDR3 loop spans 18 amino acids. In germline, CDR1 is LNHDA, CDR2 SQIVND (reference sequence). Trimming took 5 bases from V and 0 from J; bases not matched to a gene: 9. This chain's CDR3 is CASSPATSGVSSYNEQFF. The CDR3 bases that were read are TGTGCCAGTAGTCCTGCGACTAGCGGGGTTAGCTCCTACAATGAG.

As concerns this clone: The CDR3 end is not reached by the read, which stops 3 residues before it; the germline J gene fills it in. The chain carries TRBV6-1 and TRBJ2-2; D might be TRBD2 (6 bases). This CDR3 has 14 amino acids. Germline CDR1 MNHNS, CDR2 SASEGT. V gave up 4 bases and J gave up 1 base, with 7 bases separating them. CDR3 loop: CASSGDLNTGELFF. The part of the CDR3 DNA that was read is TGTGCCAGCAGTGGGGACTTGAACACCGGGGAG.

The CDR3 region is CASSHTGTGSYDYTF. Incomplete CDR3 DNA: TGTGCCAGCTCGCACACAGGGACAGGGAGCTACGAC. The chain uses TRBV18 and TRBJ1-2; 9 nucleotides agree with TRBD1. The read halts 3 residues ahead of the CDR3 end, with the missing end drawn from the germline J gene. This CDR3 has 15 amino acids. Germline-derived CDR1 and CDR2 are KGHSH and LQKENI.

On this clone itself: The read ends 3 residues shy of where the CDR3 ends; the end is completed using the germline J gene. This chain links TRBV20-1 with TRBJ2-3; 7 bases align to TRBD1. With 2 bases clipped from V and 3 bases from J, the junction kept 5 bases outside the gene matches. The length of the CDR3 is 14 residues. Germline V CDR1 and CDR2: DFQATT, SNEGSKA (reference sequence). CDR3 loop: CSARTGTVTDTQYF. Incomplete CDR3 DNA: TGCAGTGCTAGAACCGGGACAGTTACAGATACG.

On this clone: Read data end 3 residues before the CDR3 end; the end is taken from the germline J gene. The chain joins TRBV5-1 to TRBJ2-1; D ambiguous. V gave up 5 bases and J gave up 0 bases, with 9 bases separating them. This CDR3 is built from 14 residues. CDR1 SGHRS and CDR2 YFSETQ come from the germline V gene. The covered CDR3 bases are TGCGCCAGCAGTCAACAGATCTCCTACAATGAG. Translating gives CASSQQISYNE. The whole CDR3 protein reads CASSQQISYNEQFF.

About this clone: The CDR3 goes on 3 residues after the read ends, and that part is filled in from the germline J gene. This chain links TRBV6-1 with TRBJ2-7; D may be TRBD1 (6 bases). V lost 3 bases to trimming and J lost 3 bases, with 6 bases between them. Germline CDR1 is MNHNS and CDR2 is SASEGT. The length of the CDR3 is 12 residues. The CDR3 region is CASSDRGYEQYF. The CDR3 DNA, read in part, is TGTGCCAGCAGTGACAGGGGCTACGAG.

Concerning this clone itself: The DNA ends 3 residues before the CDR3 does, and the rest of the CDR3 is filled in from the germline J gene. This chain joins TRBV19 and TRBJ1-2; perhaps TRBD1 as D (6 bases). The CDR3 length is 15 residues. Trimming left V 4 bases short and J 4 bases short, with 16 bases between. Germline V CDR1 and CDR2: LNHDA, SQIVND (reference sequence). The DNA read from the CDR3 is TGTGCCAGTAGTACCTCAAGTGGGGGCAGCTATGGC. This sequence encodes CASSTSSGGSYG. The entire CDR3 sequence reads CASSTSSGGSYGYTF.